The 17 T cell receptor beta chains presented below share a single source sample, sequenced in a study of beta chain features in type 1 diabetes. Study outcomes and limitations: For Type 1 diabetes patients, all four CD4+ subsets carried TCRB CDR3s that were moderately but significantly shorter.

The whole isolated RNA underwent reverse transcription, so sequencing captured expressed TCRB transcripts. Here immunoSEQ multiplex PCR was the method, and the copy in TCRdb shows in-frame clones only, minus some. The sample comprises 600,000 to 700,000 clones, over 10% of which are singletons, and about 0.11% rests with the top ten. These receptors' antigens are unknown. The sequencing input was naive CD4+ T cells from blood. These receptors came from a man aged 30 to 45 with type 1 diabetes.

This clone occurred a few times. The genes are TRBV11-3 and TRBJ2-1; possible D gene TRBD2, 6 bases. This CDR3 has 16 residues. The germline CDR1 and CDR2 sequences are SGHNT and YENEEA. Trimming removed 1 base from V and 4 bases from J, with 14 bases in between. The CDR3 DNA follows: TGTGCCAGCAGCTTAGTGGGCGGGGTCGGGTACAATGAGCAGTTCTTC. It encodes CASSLVGGVGYNEQFF.

In its sample, this clone was seen a few times. The V call is TRBV25-1, the J call TRBJ2-7, with no clear D. The CDR3 is 12 residues long. V was cut by 4 bases and J by 3 bases, with 7 bases left in between. Germline loops: CDR1 MGHDK, CDR2 SYGVNS. CDR3: CASSADSYEQYF. The CDR3 DNA reads TGTGCCAGCAGTGCGGATAGCTACGAGCAGTACTTC.

The chain couples TRBV15 to TRBJ2-1; D not resolved. Trimming pared 6 bases from V and 5 bases from J, leaving 11 bases between. Germline CDR1 is LNHNV and CDR2 is YYDKDF (reference sequence). The length of the CDR3 is 13 residues. CDR3 sequence: CATSMRFHNEQFF. In nucleotides, the CDR3 is TGTGCCACCAGTATGAGATTCCACAATGAGCAGTTCTTC.

The table lists this clone with a few counts. The chain carries TRBV2 and TRBJ2-2; D is possibly TRBD2 (6 bases). Germline assignment: CDR1 SNHLY and CDR2 FYNNEI. This CDR3 comprises 16 residues. Between the trimmed V and J ends, which lost 6 bases and 1 base, there was a span of 15 bases. The CDR3 region is CASSPMGGRNTGELFF. CDR3 nucleotides: TGTGCCAGCAGCCCCATGGGGGGAAGGAACACCGGGGAGCTGTTTTTT.

The chain is built from TRBV28 and TRBJ1-6, with TRBD1 as a possible D gene (5 bases). V was shortened by 5 bases and J by 7 bases, with 15 bases between the two germline ends. The germline V gene encodes CDR1 MDHEN and CDR2 SYDVKM. This CDR3 region has 15 residues. The CDR3 loop reads CASSPGTPRNSPLHF. The CDR3 DNA is TGTGCCAGCAGTCCCGGGACTCCGAGGAATTCACCCCTCCACTTT.

The chain has TRBV7-8 and TRBJ2-1, with a weak D call TRBD2 (5 bases). Germline CDR1 SGHVS, CDR2 FQNEAQ. The CDR3 consists of 15 residues. The germline V and J ends were trimmed by 3 bases and 6 bases, with 15 bases remaining between them. This chain's CDR3 is CASSLGRLSGNEQFF. The CDR3 DNA sequence: TGTGCCAGCAGCTTGGGTCGTCTCAGCGGCAATGAGCAGTTCTTC.

V and J are TRBV10-3 and TRBJ2-1; the match to TRBD2 covers 8 bases. The CDR3 is 16 residues long. The V and J ends lost 6 bases and 5 bases, in that order; junction bases with no gene match: 12. Per the germline V gene, CDR1 is ENHRY and CDR2 is SYGVKD. CDR3 nucleotides: TGTGCCATCAGGCGAAACGGGGGGGCCCTTAACAATGAGCAGTTCTTC. This gives the protein CAIRRNGGALNNEQFF.

This clone was detected a few times. This rearrangement joins TRBV6-6 to TRBJ1-5; D not certain. The CDR3 has 13 residues. The ends were cut back, 6 bases at V and 1 base at J, with 7 bases in the middle. CDR1 and CDR2 (germline): MNHNY, SVGAGI (reference sequence). DNA of the CDR3: TGTGCCAGCAGGGAAGGGAGCAATCAGCCCCAGCATTTT. Translated: CASREGSNQPQHF.

The rearrangement joins TRBV2 to TRBJ2-1, with a possible D match to TRBD1 (5 bases). Looked up from germline, CDR1 is SNHLY and CDR2 is FYNNEI. The CDR3 runs to 13 residues. V was trimmed by 3 bases and J by 5 bases, leaving 8 bases between them. The CDR3 DNA reads as TGTGCCAGCAGTGACGACAGTGACAATGAGCAGTTCTTC. Translating gives CASSDDSDNEQFF. The whole variable domain, filled in from reference TRBV2 and TRBJ2-1, reads EPEVTQTPSHQVTQMGQEVILRCVPISNHLYFYWYRQILGQKVEFLVSFYNNEISEKSEIFDDQFSVERPDGSNFTLKIRSTKLEDSAMYFCASSDDSDNEQFFGPGTRLTVL.

The rearrangement uses TRBV10-3 and TRBJ1-2, with D possibly TRBD1 on 5 matching bases. The V gene's germline CDR1 is ENHRY and CDR2 SYGVKD. The ends were cut back, 4 bases at V and 6 bases at J, with 15 bases in the middle. The length of the CDR3 is 14 residues. The CDR3 DNA follows: TGTGCCATCAGTGCTACCTTCGACAGAGATGGCTACACCTTC. It codes for CAISATFDRDGYTF.

The V call is TRBV10-3, the J call TRBJ2-7, with a tentative D call TRBD1 (5 bases). Trimming left V 3 bases short and J 1 base short, with 13 bases between. Per the germline V gene, CDR1 is ENHRY and CDR2 is SYGVKD. The CDR3 covers 15 residues. CDR3 nucleotides: TGTGCCATCAGTGACCCAGGGATCGGTTCCTACGAGCAGTACTTC. Translating it yields CAISDPGIGSYEQYF.

This clone was seen only a few times. This rearrangement joins TRBV7-2 to TRBJ2-5; D could derive from TRBD1 or TRBD2 (5 bases each). The ends were cut back, 5 bases at V and 0 bases at J, with 10 bases in the middle. The CDR3 sequence is 14 residues long. Germline V CDR1 and CDR2: SGHTA, FQGNSA. The CDR3 coding sequence is TGTGCCAGCAGCCCCTGGGGGTACCAAGAGACCCAGTACTTC. It encodes CASSPWGYQETQYF.

V and J are TRBV14 and TRBJ2-7; D is tentatively TRBD1 or TRBD2 (5 bases each). CDR3 length equals 14 residues. Germline CDR1 is SGHDN and CDR2 is FVKESK. The V end was cut by 0 bases, the J end by 6 bases, with 12 bases between. DNA for the CDR3: TGTGCCAGCAGCCAAGATGTCTCCGGGGCCGAGCAGTACTTC. This gives the protein CASSQDVSGAEQYF.

The genes are TRBV29-1 and TRBJ2-6; 7 bases map to TRBD1. Per germline, CDR1 SQVTM and CDR2 ANQGSEA. The CDR3 length is 15 residues. V trimming: 6 bases; J trimming: 4 bases; junction bases outside the gene matches: 9. This chain's CDR3 is CSVKTGTEGANVLTF. The CDR3 DNA is TGCAGCGTGAAGACAGGGACAGAAGGGGCCAACGTCCTGACTTTC.

CDR3 residues: CSVERIRTDTQYF. Here the CDR3 DNA reads TGCAGCGTTGAAAGGATCCGCACAGATACGCAGTATTTT. The gene calls are TRBV29-1 and TRBJ2-3; D ambiguous. The V end was cut by 2 bases, the J end by 1 base, with 7 bases between. The CDR3 contains 13 residues. Germline loops: CDR1 SQVTM, CDR2 ANQGSEA.

This clone appeared a few times. V usage is TRBV5-1 and J usage is TRBJ2-1; the D is unclear. Germline V lookup: CDR1 SGHRS, CDR2 YFSETQ. The CDR3 covers 12 residues. V was cut by 1 base and J by 9 bases, with 8 bases left in between. The DNA for the CDR3 is TGCGCCAGCAGCTTGAGTATGGGTGAGCAGTTCTTC. This encodes CASSLSMGEQFF.

This clone appeared a few times. The V and J genes are TRBV5-1 and TRBJ1-6; D gene uncertain. There are 15 residues in the CDR3. V was cut by 4 bases and J by 7 bases, with 15 bases left in between. The germline V gene encodes CDR1 SGHRS and CDR2 YFSETQ. CDR3 sequence (DNA): TGCGCCAGCAGCGCCGGGAACCAGAACAATTCACCCCTCCACTTT. The encoded protein is CASSAGNQNNSPLHF.